The clone carrying this TCR beta chain was seen a few times. The antigen remains unidentified. The protocol was immunoSEQ multiplex PCR, while the TCRdb copy is restricted to in-frame clones and leaves out a portion. The sample includes about 43,000 clones, approximately 80% of them seen just once. This sample is drawn from a study of PD-L1 blockade in urothelial cancer. On the study more broadly: Males with bladder-origin urothelial cancer made up about 85% of the roughly 29 patients.

Time point here: pretreatment peripheral blood. Every patient provided from 1 to 8 samples, collected pretreatment and on-treatment. Study results and limitations: Tumor-associated blood clones were expanded more by durable-benefit patients at 3 weeks. Improved survival was predicted by pretreatment blood TCR clonality below the median.

The germline V and J ends were trimmed by 6 bases and 4 bases, with 9 bases remaining between them. The CDR3 sequence is 12 residues long. Germline lookup yields CDR1 SNHLY and CDR2 FYNNEI. The V and J genes are TRBV2 and TRBJ2-5, with D unclear. The material was PBMCs, obtained around atezolizumab (anti-PD-L1) treatment. The sequence was obtained from a man aged 55 to 70 with urothelial cancer. The chain's CDR3 is CASRGQAETQYF. The CDR3 DNA sequence: TGTGCCAGCAGGGGCCAGGCAGAGACCCAGTACTTC.